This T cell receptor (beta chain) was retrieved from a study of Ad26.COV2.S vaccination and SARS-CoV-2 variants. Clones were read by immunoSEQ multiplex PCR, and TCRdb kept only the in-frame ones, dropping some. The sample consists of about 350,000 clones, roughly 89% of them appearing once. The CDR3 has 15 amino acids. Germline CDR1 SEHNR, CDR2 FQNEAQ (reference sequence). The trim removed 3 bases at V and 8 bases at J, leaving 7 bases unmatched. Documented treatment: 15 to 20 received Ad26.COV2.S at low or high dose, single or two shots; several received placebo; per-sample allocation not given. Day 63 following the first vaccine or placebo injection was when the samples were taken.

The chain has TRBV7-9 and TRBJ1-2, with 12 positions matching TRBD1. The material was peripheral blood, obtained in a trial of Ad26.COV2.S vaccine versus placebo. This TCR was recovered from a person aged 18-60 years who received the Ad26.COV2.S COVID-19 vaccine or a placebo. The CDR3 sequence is CASSLPGTGGGGYTF. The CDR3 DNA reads TGTGCCAGCAGCTTGCCCGGGACAGGGGGCGGGGGCTACACCTTC.